This TCR beta chain comes out of a study of post-analysis software for immune sequencing data. Unique molecular identifiers were built into the TCR beta cDNA libraries. TCRdb passed the PCR reads through MiXCR, listing each CDR3 protein once. The sample has roughly 670,000 distinct CDR3 sequences; roughly three fifths are singletons. The source is a girl aged 2-10 years with multiple sclerosis. The sample taken for sequencing was blood.

In DNA, the CDR3 is TGCAGCGTTGAAGTGGTAAGATGGGACAATGAGCAGTTCTTC. Translating it yields CSVEVVRWDNEQFF. This chain uses TRBV29-1 with TRBJ2-1, with D unresolved. This CDR3 comprises 14 residues. V lost 1 base and J 5 bases, leaving 12 bases between the germline ends. Germline V gives CDR1 SQVTM, CDR2 ANQGSEA.